This T cell receptor (beta chain) emerged from a study of CXCR3-negative and CXCR3-positive naive CD8 T cells. The wider study: TRB reads totalled about 135 million, about 1.5 +/- 0.3 million per library. Study-level findings and limits: More hydrophobic TRB CDR3s occurred in CXCR3-positive than in CXCR3-negative naive cells. Memory CD8+ cells showed much lower diversity, while both naive subsets displayed comparably high diversity.

CD45RO-CCR7+CD27+CD95- characterized naive CD8+ T cells. The libraries of TRB cDNA were prepared using 5' RACE with UMI labels. From its re-call of the 5' RACE reads, TCRdb lists each CDR3 protein once, without DNA. The ten most abundant clones cover 0.5% to 0.55% of a sample with about 89,000 distinct CDR3 sequences. On this clonotype itself: Antigen: not known.

The source of this sequence is a human donor in good health. Some clones in this sample may be carry-over from other donors' samples. The specimen was naive CXCR3+ CD8+ T cells from blood. Documented subset: CD45RO-CCR7+CD27+CD95- naive CD8+ T cells expressing CXCR3 (TNR3+).

CDR3 sequence: CASSQDWGNSPLHF. The rearrangement links TRBV3-1 to TRBJ1-6; TCRdb calls TRBD1, which cannot be checked without DNA. The CDR3 has 14 amino acids. CDR1 and CDR2 (germline): LGHDT, YNNKEL (reference sequence). Using reference TRBV3-1 and TRBJ1-6 for the parts outside the CDR3, the full variable domain is DTAVSQTPKYLVTQMGNDKSIKCEQNLGHDTMYWYKQDSKKFLKIMFSYNNKELIINETVPNRFSPKSPDKAHLNLHINSLELGDSAVYFCASSQDWGNSPLHFGNGTRLTVT.